The clone carrying this T cell receptor beta chain was seen just once. Its antigen is undetermined. The data derive from a study of T cell responses to AZD1222 COVID-19 vaccine. Whole-study findings and limits: Clonal diversity was possibly underestimated, and white British individuals and females predominated among donors. Samples come after the peak T cell response, not at day 14. Only 5 or 6 AZD1222 recipients were seropositive at baseline.

Germline trimming cut 3 bases from V and 0 bases from J; bases unmatched to any gene: 5. Germline loops: CDR1 SGHAT, CDR2 FQNNGV. The CDR3 has 16 residues. Sequencing used immunoSEQ multiplex PCR; TCRdb keeps in-frame clones, though not all of them. This table holds around 100,000 clones, over 75% found once. The chain links TRBV11-2 to TRBJ1-3, with TRBD1 matching over 7 bases. The origin of this receptor is an adult in good health. Sequences were derived from peripheral blood, sampled on day 0 of AZD1222 vaccination. As DNA, the CDR3 is TGTGCCAGCAGCTTCGACAGGGCGATCTCTGGAAACACCATATATTTT. This gives the protein CASSFDRAISGNTIYF.